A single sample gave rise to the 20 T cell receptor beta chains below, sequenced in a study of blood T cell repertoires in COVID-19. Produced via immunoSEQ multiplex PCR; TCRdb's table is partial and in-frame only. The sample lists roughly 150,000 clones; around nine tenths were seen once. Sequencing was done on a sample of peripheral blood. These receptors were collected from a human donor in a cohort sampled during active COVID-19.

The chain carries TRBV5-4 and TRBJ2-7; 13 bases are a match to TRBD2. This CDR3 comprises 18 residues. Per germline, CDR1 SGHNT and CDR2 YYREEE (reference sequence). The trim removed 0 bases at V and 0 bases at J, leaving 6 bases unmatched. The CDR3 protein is CASSLGLGLAGASYEQYF. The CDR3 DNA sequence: TGTGCCAGCAGCTTGGGCCTTGGACTAGCGGGAGCCTCCTACGAGCAGTACTTC.

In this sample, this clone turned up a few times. The CDR3 loop reads CASSEWTGLREGYTF. In nucleotides, the CDR3 is TGCGCCAGCAGTGAGTGGACAGGCCTCCGGGAGGGCTACACCTTC. This chain uses TRBV10-1 with TRBJ1-2; 7 bases are a match to TRBD1. Germline V gene data show CDR1 as WNHNN and CDR2 as SYGVQD (reference sequence). The CDR3 length is 15 residues. With 1 base clipped from V and 8 bases from J, the junction kept 10 bases outside the gene matches.

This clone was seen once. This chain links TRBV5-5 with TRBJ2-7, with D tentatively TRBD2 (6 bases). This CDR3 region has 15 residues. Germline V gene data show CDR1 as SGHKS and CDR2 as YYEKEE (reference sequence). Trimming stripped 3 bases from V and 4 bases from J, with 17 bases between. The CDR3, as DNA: TGTGCCAGCAGCTCGCCCGGGACTTCAGTTTACGAGCAGTACTTC. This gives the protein CASSSPGTSVYEQYF.

The CDR3 DNA reads TGTGCCAGCAGCCGGGGACTGGGGCCCTACGAGCAGTACTTC. As protein: CASSRGLGPYEQYF. The rearrangement links TRBV11-3 to TRBJ2-7; the D gene is possibly TRBD2 (6 bases). V gave up 5 bases and J gave up 2 bases, with 13 bases separating them. Germline assignment: CDR1 SGHNT and CDR2 YENEEA. This CDR3 comprises 14 residues.

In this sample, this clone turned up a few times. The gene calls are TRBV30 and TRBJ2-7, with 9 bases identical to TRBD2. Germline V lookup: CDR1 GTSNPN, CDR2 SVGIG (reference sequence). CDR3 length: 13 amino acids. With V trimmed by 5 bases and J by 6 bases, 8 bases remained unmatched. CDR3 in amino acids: CAWGEGLAAEQYF. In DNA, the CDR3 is TGTGCCTGGGGAGAGGGACTAGCCGCCGAGCAGTACTTC.

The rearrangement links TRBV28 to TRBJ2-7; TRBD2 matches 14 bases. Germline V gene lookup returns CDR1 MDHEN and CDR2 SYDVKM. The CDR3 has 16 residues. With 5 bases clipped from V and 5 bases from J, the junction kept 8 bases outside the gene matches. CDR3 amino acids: CASSPRLAGGFDEQYF. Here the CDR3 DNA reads TGTGCCAGCAGTCCCCGACTAGCGGGAGGGTTCGACGAGCAGTACTTC.

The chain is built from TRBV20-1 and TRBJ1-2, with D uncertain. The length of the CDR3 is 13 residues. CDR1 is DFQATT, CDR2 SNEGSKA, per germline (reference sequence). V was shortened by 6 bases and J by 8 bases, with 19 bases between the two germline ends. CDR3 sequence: CSASPGSPRGYTF. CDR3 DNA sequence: TGCAGTGCGAGTCCCGGGAGCCCCCGGGGCTACACCTTC.

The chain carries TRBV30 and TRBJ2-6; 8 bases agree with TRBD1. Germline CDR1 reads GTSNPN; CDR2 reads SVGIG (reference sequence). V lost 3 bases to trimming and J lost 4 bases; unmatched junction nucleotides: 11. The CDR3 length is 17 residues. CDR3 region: CAWRPGTGSWGANVLTF. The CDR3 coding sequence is TGTGCCTGGAGGCCCGGGACAGGTTCTTGGGGGGCCAACGTCCTGACTTTC.

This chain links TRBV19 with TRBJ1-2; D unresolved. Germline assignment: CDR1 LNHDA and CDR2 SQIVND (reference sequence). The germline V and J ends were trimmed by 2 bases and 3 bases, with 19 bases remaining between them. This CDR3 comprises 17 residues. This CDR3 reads CASSINSPIRRDYGYTF. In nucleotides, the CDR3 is TGTGCCAGTAGTATAAATAGCCCTATCCGACGAGACTATGGCTACACCTTC.

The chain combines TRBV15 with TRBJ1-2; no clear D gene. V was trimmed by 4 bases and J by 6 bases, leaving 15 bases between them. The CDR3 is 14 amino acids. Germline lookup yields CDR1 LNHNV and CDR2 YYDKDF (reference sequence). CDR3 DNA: TGTGCCACCAGCATTGCTCTACTAATGGATGGCTACACCTTC. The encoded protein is CATSIALLMDGYTF.

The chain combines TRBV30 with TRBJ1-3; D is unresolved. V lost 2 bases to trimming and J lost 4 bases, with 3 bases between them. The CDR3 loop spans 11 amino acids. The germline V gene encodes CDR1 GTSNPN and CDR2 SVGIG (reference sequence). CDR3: CAWSSGNTIYF. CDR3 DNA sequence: TGTGCCTGGAGTTCAGGAAACACCATATATTTT.

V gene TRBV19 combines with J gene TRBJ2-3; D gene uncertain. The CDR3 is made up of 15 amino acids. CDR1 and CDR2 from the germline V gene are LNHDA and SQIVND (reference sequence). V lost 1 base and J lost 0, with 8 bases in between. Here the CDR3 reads CASSIVGSSTDTQYF. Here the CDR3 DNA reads TGTGCCAGTAGTATAGTGGGCAGCAGCACAGATACGCAGTATTTT.

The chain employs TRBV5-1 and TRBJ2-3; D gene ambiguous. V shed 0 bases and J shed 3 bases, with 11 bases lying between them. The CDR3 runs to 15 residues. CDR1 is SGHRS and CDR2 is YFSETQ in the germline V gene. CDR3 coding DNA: TGCGCCAGCAGCTTGGTCGGTGGTGAGACAGATACGCAGTATTTT. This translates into CASSLVGGETDTQYF.

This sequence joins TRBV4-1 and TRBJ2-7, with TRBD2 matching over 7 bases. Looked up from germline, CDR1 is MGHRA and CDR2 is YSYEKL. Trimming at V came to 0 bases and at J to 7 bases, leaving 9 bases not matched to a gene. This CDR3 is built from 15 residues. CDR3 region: CASSQDRVPGGEQYF. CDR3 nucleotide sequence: TGCGCCAGCAGCCAAGATAGGGTCCCGGGGGGTGAGCAGTACTTC.

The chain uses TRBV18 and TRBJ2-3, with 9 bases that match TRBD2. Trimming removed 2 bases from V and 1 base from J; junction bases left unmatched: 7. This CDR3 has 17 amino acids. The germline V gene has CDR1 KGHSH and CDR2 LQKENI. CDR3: CASSPSRASGGTDTQYF. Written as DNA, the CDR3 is TGTGCCAGCTCACCAAGCCGAGCTAGCGGGGGCACAGATACGCAGTATTTT.

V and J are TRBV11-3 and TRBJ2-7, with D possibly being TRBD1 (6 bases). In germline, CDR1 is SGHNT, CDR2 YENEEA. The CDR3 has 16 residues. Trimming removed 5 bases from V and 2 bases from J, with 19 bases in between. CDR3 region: CASSVASGQTPYEQYF. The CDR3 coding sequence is TGTGCCAGCAGCGTAGCCTCCGGACAGACTCCCTACGAGCAGTACTTC. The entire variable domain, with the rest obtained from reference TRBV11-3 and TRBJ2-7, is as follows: EAGVVQSPRYKIIEKKQPVAFWCNPISGHNTLYWYLQNLGQGPELLIRYENEEAVDDSQLPKDRFSAERLKGVDSTLKIQPAELGDSAVYLCASSVASGQTPYEQYFGPGTRLTVT.

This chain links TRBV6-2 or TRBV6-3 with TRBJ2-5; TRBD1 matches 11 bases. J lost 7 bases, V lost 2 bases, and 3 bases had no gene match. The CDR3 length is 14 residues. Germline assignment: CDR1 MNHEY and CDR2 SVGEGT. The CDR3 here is CASSYPGQGGTQYF. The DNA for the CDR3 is TGTGCCAGCAGTTACCCGGGACAGGGGGGGACCCAGTACTTC.

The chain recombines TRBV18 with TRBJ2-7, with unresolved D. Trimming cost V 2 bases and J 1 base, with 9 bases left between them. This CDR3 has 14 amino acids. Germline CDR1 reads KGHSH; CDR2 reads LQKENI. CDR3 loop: CASSPGTTSYEQYF. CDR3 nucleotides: TGTGCCAGCTCACCAGGAACTACATCCTACGAGCAGTACTTC.

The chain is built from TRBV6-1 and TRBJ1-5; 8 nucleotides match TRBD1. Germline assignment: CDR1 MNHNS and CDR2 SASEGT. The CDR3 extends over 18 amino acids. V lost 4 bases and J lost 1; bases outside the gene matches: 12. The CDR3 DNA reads TGTGCCAGCAGTGCCGTAACGGGAACAGGGGGGAGCAATCAGCCCCAGCATTTT. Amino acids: CASSAVTGTGGSNQPQHF.

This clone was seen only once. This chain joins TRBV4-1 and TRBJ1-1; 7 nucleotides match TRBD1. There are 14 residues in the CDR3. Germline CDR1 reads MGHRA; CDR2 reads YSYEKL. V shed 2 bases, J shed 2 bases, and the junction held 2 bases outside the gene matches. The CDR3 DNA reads TGCGCCAGCAGCCAATGGGACAGAAACACTGAAGCTTTCTTT. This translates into CASSQWDRNTEAFF.